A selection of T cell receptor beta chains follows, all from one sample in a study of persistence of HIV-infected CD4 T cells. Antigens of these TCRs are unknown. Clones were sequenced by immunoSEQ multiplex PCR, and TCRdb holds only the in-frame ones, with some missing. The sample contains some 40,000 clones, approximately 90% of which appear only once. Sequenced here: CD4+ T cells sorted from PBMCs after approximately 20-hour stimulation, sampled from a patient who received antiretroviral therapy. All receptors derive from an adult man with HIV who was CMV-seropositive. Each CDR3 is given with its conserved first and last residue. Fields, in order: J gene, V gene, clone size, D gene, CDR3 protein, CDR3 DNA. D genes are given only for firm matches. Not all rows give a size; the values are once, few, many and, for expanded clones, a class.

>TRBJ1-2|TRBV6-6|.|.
CASSYRAGNYGYTF
TGTGCCAGCAGTTACCGGGCAGGGAACTATGGCTACACCTTC
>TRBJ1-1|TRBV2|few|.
CASSAGDGEAFF
TGTGCCAGCAGTGCAGGGGACGGTGAAGCTTTCTTT
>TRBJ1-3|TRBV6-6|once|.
CASHFSEGYSGNTIYF
TGTGCCAGCCACTTCTCGGAGGGATACTCTGGAAACACCATATATTTT
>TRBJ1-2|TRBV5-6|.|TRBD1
CASSRQGWFYGYTF
TGTGCCAGCAGCAGACAGGGTTGGTTCTATGGCTACACCTTC
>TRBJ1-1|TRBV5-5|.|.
CASSLLGGANTEAFF
TGTGCCAGCAGCTTGTTGGGGGGCGCAAACACTGAAGCTTTCTTT
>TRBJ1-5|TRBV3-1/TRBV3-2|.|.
CASSPTAGNSNQPQHF
TGTGCCAGCAGCCCGACCGCAGGGAATAGCAATCAGCCCCAGCATTTT
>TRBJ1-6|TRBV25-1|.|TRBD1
CASTQGKSPLHF
TGTGCCAGCACACAGGGGAAATCACCCCTCCACTTT
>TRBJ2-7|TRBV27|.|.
CASRRPGDEQYF
TGTGCCAGCCGCAGACCCGGAGACGAGCAGTACTTC
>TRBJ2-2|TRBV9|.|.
CASSWNKQGSTGELFF
TGTGCCAGCAGCTGGAACAAACAGGGCAGCACCGGGGAGCTGTTTTTT
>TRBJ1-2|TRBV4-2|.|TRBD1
CASSQALPPGTGGYGYTF
TGTGCCAGCAGCCAAGCGCTCCCCCCCGGGACAGGGGGCTATGGCTACACCTTC
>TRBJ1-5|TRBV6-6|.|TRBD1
CASSYRDRDQPQHF
TGTGCCAGCAGTTACAGGGACAGGGATCAGCCCCAGCATTTT
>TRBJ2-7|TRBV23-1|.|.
CASIPIKSFLYEQYF
TGCGCCAGCATCCCCATTAAGTCCTTTTTGTACGAGCAGTACTTC
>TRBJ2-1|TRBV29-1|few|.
CSVSTMPGFYNEQFF
TGCAGCGTATCGACGATGCCTGGGTTCTACAATGAGCAGTTCTTC
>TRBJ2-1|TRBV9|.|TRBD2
CASSVVGRGMNEQFF
TGTGCCAGCAGCGTAGTTGGGCGGGGGATGAATGAGCAGTTCTTC
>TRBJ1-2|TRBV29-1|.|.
CSVEWGRRWYGYTF
TGCAGCGTTGAATGGGGGAGAAGGTGGTATGGCTACACCTTC
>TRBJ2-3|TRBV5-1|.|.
CASRPGLASSTDTQYF
TGCGCCAGCCGGCCAGGGCTAGCGAGTAGCACAGATACGCAGTATTTT
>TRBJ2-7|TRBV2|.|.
CASSEHRGPLYEQYF
TGTGCCAGCAGTGAGCATAGAGGGCCTCTCTACGAGCAGTACTTC
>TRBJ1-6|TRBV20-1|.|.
CSASHTGGRSYNSPLHF
TGCAGTGCCAGTCACACGGGAGGAAGGTCCTATAATTCACCCCTCCACTTT
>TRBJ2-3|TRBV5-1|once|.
CASSERVQGHTDTQYF
TGCGCCAGCAGCGAAAGGGTTCAGGGGCACACAGATACGCAGTATTTT
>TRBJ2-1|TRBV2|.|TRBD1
CASTQGASSYNEQFF
TGTGCCAGCACCCAGGGGGCGAGCTCCTACAATGAGCAGTTCTTC
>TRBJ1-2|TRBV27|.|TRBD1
CASSLGQAGGYTF
TGTGCCAGCAGTTTAGGACAGGCCGGGGGCTACACCTTC
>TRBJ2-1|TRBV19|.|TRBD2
CASVDGTRGGDEQFF
TGTGCCAGCGTGGACGGGACTAGGGGTGGCGATGAGCAGTTCTTC
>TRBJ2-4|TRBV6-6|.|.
CASRRTAGNMGKNIRYF
TGTGCCAGCAGGCGAACCGCAGGGAATATGGGCAAAAACATTCGGTACTTC
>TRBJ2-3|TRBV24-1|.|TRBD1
CATSDKAGDSSGYTDTQYF
TGTGCCACCAGTGACAAAGCTGGGGACAGTTCCGGGTACACAGATACGCAGTATTTT
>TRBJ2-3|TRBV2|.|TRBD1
CATQQGAGTDTQYF
TGTGCCACACAACAGGGGGCCGGCACAGATACGCAGTATTTT
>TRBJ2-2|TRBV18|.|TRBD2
CASSPHPGGTGELFF
TGTGCCAGCTCGCCCCACCCGGGAGGCACCGGGGAGCTGTTTTTT
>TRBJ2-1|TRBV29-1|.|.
CSVRDPYNEQFF
TGCAGCGTCCGAGACCCATACAATGAGCAGTTCTTC
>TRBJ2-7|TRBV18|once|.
CASSESQPGTNYEQYF
TGTGCCAGCTCAGAATCCCAACCCGGGACAAACTACGAGCAGTACTTC
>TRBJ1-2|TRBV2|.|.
CASSDLSGVAGYTF
TGTGCCAGCAGTGATCTGTCTGGCGTGGCGGGCTACACCTTC